This section outlines one T cell receptor beta chain sequence together with its context. The antigen remains undetermined. Total RNA amounts of at least 5 micrograms were extracted per sample. With a J-beta primer mix and a sample-barcoded 5' primer, a second PCR ran roughly 6 to 12 cycles. Every cDNA was tagged by a template-switch adaptor with 12 random nucleotides. One entry per CDR3 protein, called by TCRdb with MiXCR from the 5' RACE reads. Here the sample spans 550,000 to 650,000 distinct CDR3 sequences, roughly a quarter being singletons. Germline CDR1 and CDR2: SGHAT and FQNNGV. CDR3 length: 15 amino acids. The V end was cut by 0 bases, the J end by 5 bases, with 13 bases between. This specimen belongs to a study of blood T cells in healthy people across ages. Study conclusions and caveats: Strong correlation linked observed beta diversity and percent naive T cells.

The same sample was also studied in work on T cells of mothers and their children.

This TCR derives from a boy between 2 and 10 years old in good health. The J gene is TRBJ2-5, the V gene TRBV11-2; D gene uncertain. The specimen sequenced was blood. The CDR3 DNA is TGTGCCAGCAGCTTAGAATGGTCCAGCCGGGAGACCCAGTACTTC. It encodes CASSLEWSSRETQYF.